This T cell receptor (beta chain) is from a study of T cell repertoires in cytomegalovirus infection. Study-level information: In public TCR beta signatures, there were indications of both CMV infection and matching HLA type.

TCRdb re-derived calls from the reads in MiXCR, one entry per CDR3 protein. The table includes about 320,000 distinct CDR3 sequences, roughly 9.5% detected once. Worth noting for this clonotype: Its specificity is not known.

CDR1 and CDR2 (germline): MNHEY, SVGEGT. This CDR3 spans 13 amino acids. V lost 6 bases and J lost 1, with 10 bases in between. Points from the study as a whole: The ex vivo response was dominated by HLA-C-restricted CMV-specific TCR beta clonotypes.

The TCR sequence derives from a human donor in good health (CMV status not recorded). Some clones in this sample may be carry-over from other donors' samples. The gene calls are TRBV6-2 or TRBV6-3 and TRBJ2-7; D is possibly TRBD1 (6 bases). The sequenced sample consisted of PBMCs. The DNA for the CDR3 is TGTGCCAGCAGCGACAGGAGGTCCTACGAGCAGTACTTC. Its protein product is CASSDRRSYEQYF.